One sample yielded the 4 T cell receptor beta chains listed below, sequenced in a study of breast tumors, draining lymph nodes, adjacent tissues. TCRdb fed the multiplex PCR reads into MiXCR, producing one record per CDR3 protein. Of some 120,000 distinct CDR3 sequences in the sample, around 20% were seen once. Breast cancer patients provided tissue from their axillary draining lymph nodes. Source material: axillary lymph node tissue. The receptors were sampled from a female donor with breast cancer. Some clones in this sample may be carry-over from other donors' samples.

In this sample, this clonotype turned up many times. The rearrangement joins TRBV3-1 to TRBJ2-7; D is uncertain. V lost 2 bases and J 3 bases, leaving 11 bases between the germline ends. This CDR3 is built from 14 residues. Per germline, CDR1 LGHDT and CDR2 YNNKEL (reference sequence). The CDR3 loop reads CASSQLGFGYEQYF. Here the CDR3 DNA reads TGTGCCAGCAGCCAATTGGGTTTTGGCTACGAGCAGTACTTC.

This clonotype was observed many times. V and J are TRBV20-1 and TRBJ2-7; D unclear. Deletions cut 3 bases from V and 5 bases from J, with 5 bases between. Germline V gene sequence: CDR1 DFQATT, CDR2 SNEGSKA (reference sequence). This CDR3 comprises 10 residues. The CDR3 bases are TGCAGTGCTAGGTGGGACGAGCAGTACTTC. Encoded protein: CSARWDEQYF.

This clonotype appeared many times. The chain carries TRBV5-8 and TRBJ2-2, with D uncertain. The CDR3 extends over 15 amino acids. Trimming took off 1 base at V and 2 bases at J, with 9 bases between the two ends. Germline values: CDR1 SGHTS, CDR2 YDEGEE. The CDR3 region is CASSLRVGNTGELFF. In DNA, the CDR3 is TGTGCCAGCAGCTTGAGGGTGGGAAACACCGGGGAGCTGTTTTTT.

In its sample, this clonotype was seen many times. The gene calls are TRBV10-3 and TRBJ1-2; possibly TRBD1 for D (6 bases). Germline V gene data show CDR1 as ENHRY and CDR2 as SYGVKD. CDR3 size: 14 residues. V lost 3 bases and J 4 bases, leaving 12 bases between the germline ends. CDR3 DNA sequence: TGTGCCATCAGTGATGTTAGGGACACCTATGGCTACACCTTC. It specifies CAISDVRDTYGYTF.